The 30 T cell receptor beta chains below come from one sample, sequenced in a study of cytomegalovirus exposure and HLA in healthy donors. With 60 Vbeta and 13 Jbeta primers, the PCR was carried out. The data were produced by immunoSEQ multiplex PCR, yet TCRdb's version contains in-frame clones alone and is incomplete. The table lists about 180,000 clones, around 82% of them singletons, with 4.5% to 6% in the top ten. Specimen: PBMCs. These receptor sequences come from a man in his forties in good health and CMV-seronegative.

The chain has TRBV6-6 and TRBJ1-2; 7 bases fit TRBD1. Germline V gene data show CDR1 as MNHNY and CDR2 as SVGAGI (reference sequence). V lost 0 bases, J lost 7 bases, and 8 bases stayed unmatched. CDR3 length: 15 residues. The CDR3 reads CASSYSDRVGSGYTF. In DNA form, the CDR3 reads TGTGCCAGCAGTTACTCCGACAGGGTGGGGAGTGGCTACACCTTC.

V and J are TRBV7-9 and TRBJ2-7; TRBD1 matches at 7 bases. This CDR3 is 12 amino acids long. Germline V gives CDR1 SEHNR, CDR2 FQNEAQ (reference sequence). V trimming: 5 bases; J trimming: 6 bases; junction bases outside the gene matches: 4. CDR3 sequence (DNA): TGTGCCAGCAGCAGGGGGCAAGGCGAGCAGTACTTC. It codes for CASSRGQGEQYF.

The chain couples TRBV5-1 to TRBJ2-7; D remains unclear. The CDR3 has 13 residues. The germline V and J ends were trimmed by 0 bases and 2 bases, with 6 bases remaining between them. CDR1 is SGHRS and CDR2 is YFSETQ in the germline V gene. This chain's CDR3 is CASSLDSAYEQYF. The CDR3, as DNA: TGCGCCAGCAGCTTGGACAGTGCCTACGAGCAGTACTTC.

CDR3 protein: CASGGRGYTEAFF. The DNA of the CDR3 is TGCGCCAGCGGGGGGAGGGGCTACACTGAAGCTTTCTTT. The V call is TRBV4-3, the J call TRBJ1-1, with D possibly matching TRBD1 (5 bases). The CDR3 extends over 13 amino acids. With 8 bases removed from V and 3 bases from J, the gap between germline ends came to 13 bases. The germline V gene encodes CDR1 LGHNA and CDR2 YSLEER.

The rearrangement links TRBV5-4 to TRBJ2-3, with 12 bases fitting TRBD2. CDR1 SGHNT and CDR2 YYREEE come from the germline V gene (reference sequence). Losses at the gene ends were 4 bases for V and 0 bases for J; bases not matched to a gene: 3. This CDR3 is 16 amino acids long. The CDR3: CASSPGLAGSTDTQYF. For the CDR3, the DNA is TGTGCCAGCAGCCCTGGACTAGCGGGGAGCACAGATACGCAGTATTTT. Full variable domain (outside the CDR3, taken from reference TRBV5-4 and TRBJ2-3): ETGVTQSPTHLIKTRGQQVTLRCSSQSGHNTVSWYQQALGQGPQFIFQYYREEENGRGNFPPRFSGLQFPNYSSELNVNALELDDSALYLCASSPGLAGSTDTQYFGPGTRLTVL.

The chain employs TRBV6-6 and TRBJ1-1, with D possibly matching TRBD1 (5 bases). This CDR3 is 14 amino acids long. Germline CDR1 is MNHNY and CDR2 is SVGAGI (reference sequence). The V and J ends lost 2 bases and 7 bases respectively, with 14 bases between them. The CDR3, as DNA: TGTGCCAGCAGTTACCCAGGGTTTACGAATGAAGCTTTCTTT. As protein: CASSYPGFTNEAFF.

Here the CDR3 reads CASSLVVWDTQYF. CDR3 in DNA: TGTGCCAGCAGCTTAGTAGTCTGGGATACGCAGTATTTT. V gene TRBV7-7 combines with J gene TRBJ2-3, with D uncertain. Germline lookup yields CDR1 SSHAT and CDR2 FNYEAQ (reference sequence). The CDR3 is 13 amino acids. With 1 base removed from V and 6 bases from J, the gap between germline ends came to 8 bases. Based on the CDR3 plus reference TRBV7-7 and TRBJ2-3, the full variable domain is GAGVSQSPRYKVTKRGQDVTLRCDPISSHATLYWYQQALGQGPEFLTYFNYEAQPDKSGLPSDRFSAERPEGSISTLTIQRTEQRDSAMYRCASSLVVWDTQYFGPGTRLTVL.

This clone came up once. This rearrangement joins TRBV18 to TRBJ2-2; the match to TRBD2 covers 8 bases. CDR3 length: 17 residues. With V trimmed by 1 base and J by 6 bases, 10 bases remained unmatched. Germline V lookup: CDR1 KGHSH, CDR2 LQKENI. Here the CDR3 DNA reads TGTGCCAGCTCACCACTTTCTGGCGGGAGGTCGGCCGGGGAGCTGTTTTTT. It encodes CASSPLSGGRSAGELFF.

This clone has more than one count but fewer than ten. The chain is built from TRBV7-2 and TRBJ2-7; 9 bases align to TRBD1. CDR3 length equals 12 residues. Looked up from germline, CDR1 is SGHTA and CDR2 is FQGNSA. V lost 4 bases and J lost 11; bases outside the gene matches: 6. The CDR3 loop is CASSSWDRVEYF. For the CDR3, the DNA is TGTGCCAGCAGCTCATGGGACAGGGTCGAGTACTTC. The variable domain in full, with the rest retrieved from reference TRBV7-2 and TRBJ2-7, is GAGVSQSPSNKVTEKGKDVELRCDPISGHTALYWYRQSLGQGLEFLIYFQGNSAPDKSGLPSDRFSAERTGGSVSTLTIQRTQQEDSAVYLCASSSWDRVEYFGPGTRLTVT.

The chain joins TRBV6-1 to TRBJ1-1; D gene unclear. Looked up from germline, CDR1 is MNHNS and CDR2 is SASEGT. The CDR3 runs 16 residues. V gave up 2 bases and J gave up 1 base, with 14 bases separating them. The CDR3 sequence is CASSELLIRPNTEAFF. The DNA of the CDR3 is TGTGCCAGCAGTGAACTACTGATCCGTCCGAACACTGAAGCTTTCTTT.

The V gene is TRBV27, the J gene TRBJ1-6, with 8 nucleotides matching TRBD1. The CDR3 consists of 15 residues. Germline V lookup: CDR1 MNHEY, CDR2 SMNVEV (reference sequence). With V trimmed by 6 bases and J by 8 bases, 9 bases remained unmatched. The CDR3 is CASRPAGGLYSPLHF. For the CDR3, the DNA is TGTGCCAGCAGACCCGCAGGGGGCTTGTATTCACCCCTCCACTTT.

In this sample, this clone turned up a few times. This sequence joins TRBV5-8 and TRBJ2-1; TRBD1 agrees at 9 bases. The trim removed 0 bases at V and 7 bases at J, leaving 2 bases unmatched. The CDR3 is 14 amino acids. The germline V gene encodes CDR1 SGHTS and CDR2 YDEGEE. For the CDR3, the DNA is TGTGCCAGCAGCTTGGGCGACAGGGGGAATGAGCAGTTCTTC. Translation: CASSLGDRGNEQFF. Supplemented by reference TRBV5-8 and TRBJ2-1, the full variable domain reads EAGVTQSPTHLIKTRGQQATLRCSPISGHTSVYWYQQALGLGLQFLLWYDEGEERNRGNFPPRFSGRQFPNYSSELNVNALELEDSALYLCASSLGDRGNEQFFGPGTRLTVL.

This clone was recorded a few times. V gene TRBV29-1 combines with J gene TRBJ2-5; 12 nucleotides match TRBD2. This CDR3 has 16 residues. V lost 4 bases and J lost 1; bases outside the gene matches: 7. Germline V lookup: CDR1 SQVTM, CDR2 ANQGSEA. CDR3 bases: TGCAGCGTTGTAGGAGGGACTAGCGGGTTCCAAGAGACCCAGTACTTC. Amino acids: CSVVGGTSGFQETQYF.

A single count supports this clone. The rearrangement uses TRBV7-2 and TRBJ1-1, with 7 bases that match TRBD1. V dropped 5 bases and J dropped 7; count of bases not matched to a gene: 7. Germline V gene sequence: CDR1 SGHTA, CDR2 FQGNSA. This CDR3 has 13 residues. The CDR3 DNA follows: TGTGCCAGCAGCACACAGGGGCGATTTGAAGCTTTCTTT. It encodes CASSTQGRFEAFF.

The genes are TRBV9 and TRBJ2-7; TRBD2 is a possible D gene (6 bases). Germline V gene sequence: CDR1 SGDLS, CDR2 YYNGEE. V was pared by 0 bases and J by 2 bases, with 12 bases between. This CDR3 has 15 amino acids. The CDR3 DNA reads TGTGCCAGCAGCGTAGGCCCCGGGACTCCCTACGAGCAGTACTTC. This translates into CASSVGPGTPYEQYF.

The chain employs TRBV15 and TRBJ2-1; TRBD1 might be the D (6 bases). V lost 5 bases and J lost 6, with 17 bases in between. The length of the CDR3 is 15 residues. From germline, CDR1 is LNHNV and CDR2 YYDKDF (reference sequence). CDR3 region: CATSGGQPPFNEQFF. The CDR3 coding sequence is TGTGCCACCAGCGGTGGACAGCCCCCTTTCAATGAGCAGTTCTTC.

This clone was detected only once. The chain has TRBV6-6 and TRBJ2-5, with 11 bases lining up with TRBD2. This CDR3 has 16 residues. The germline V gene has CDR1 MNHNY and CDR2 SVGAGI (reference sequence). V gave up 6 bases and J gave up 5 bases; unmatched junction bases: 11. In DNA, the CDR3 is TGTGCCAGCAGCAATAGCGGGGGGGGGTCGGGGGAGACCCAGTACTTC. Translated, it gives CASSNSGGGSGETQYF.

The J gene is TRBJ2-7, the V gene TRBV27; D gene ambiguous. Germline V gene data show CDR1 as MNHEY and CDR2 as SMNVEV (reference sequence). V lost 2 bases to trimming and J lost 0 bases, with 8 bases between them. The CDR3 covers 14 residues. The CDR3 protein is CASSLASSSYEQYF. Written as DNA, the CDR3 is TGTGCCAGCAGTTTAGCTTCGAGCTCCTACGAGCAGTACTTC.

This clone was counted a few times. CDR3 in amino acids: CASSWTPGLRTDTQYF. Written as DNA, the CDR3 is TGCGCCAGCAGCTGGACCCCAGGGTTGCGCACAGATACGCAGTATTTT. This sequence joins TRBV5-1 and TRBJ2-3, with a tentative D call TRBD1 (5 bases). Germline CDR1 is SGHRS and CDR2 is YFSETQ. The length of the CDR3 is 16 residues. V lost 3 bases, J lost 1 base, and 15 bases lay in between.

The chain is built from TRBV18 and TRBJ1-1; the D is unclear. CDR1 is KGHSH, CDR2 LQKENI, per germline. CDR3 size: 16 residues. Trimming took off 3 bases at V and 0 bases at J, with 14 bases between the two ends. The CDR3 DNA reads TGTGCCAGCTCACCCCCCCGTGGTAGTATGAACACTGAAGCTTTCTTT. This sequence encodes CASSPPRGSMNTEAFF.

The CDR3 nucleotides read TGTGCCAGCAGCGAAGGACAGGGAAATCAGCCCCAGCATTTT. Protein product: CASSEGQGNQPQHF. The chain carries TRBV7-9 and TRBJ1-5; 8 bases are shared with TRBD1. In germline, CDR1 is SEHNR, CDR2 FQNEAQ (reference sequence). The CDR3 loop spans 14 amino acids. The V and J ends lost 5 bases and 4 bases, in that order; junction bases with no gene match: 4.

The chain combines TRBV4-3 with TRBJ2-5, with 8 bases identical to TRBD2. The assigned J gene may be wrong: the sequence end matches TRBJ2-7 better. The CDR3 length is 17 residues. Germline V CDR1 and CDR2: LGHNA, YSLEER. As DNA, the CDR3 is TGCGCCAGCAGCCAAGCTTCGGGAGGGATTAATAGCTACGAGCAGTACTTC. It encodes CASSQASGGINSYEQYF.

The genes are TRBV6-5 and TRBJ2-1; 7 nucleotides match TRBD2. Losses at the gene ends were 0 bases for V and 8 bases for J; bases not matched to a gene: 7. CDR3 size: 15 residues. Germline CDR1 MNHEY, CDR2 SVGAGI. The DNA for the CDR3 is TGTGCCAGCAGTTACTCGCTAGCGGAGATACATGAGCAGTTCTTC. Translation gives CASSYSLAEIHEQFF.

This clone was found once. J is TRBJ1-2 and V is TRBV5-5; D unclear. Between the trimmed V and J ends, which lost 0 bases and 4 bases, there was a span of 10 bases. Germline V CDR1 and CDR2: SGHKS, YYEKEE (reference sequence). The length of the CDR3 is 14 residues. The CDR3 protein is CASSLVTDSYGYTF. In DNA form, the CDR3 reads TGTGCCAGCAGCTTGGTTACGGACTCCTATGGCTACACCTTC.

The chain uses TRBV5-4 and TRBJ2-1; TRBD2 aligns across 7 bases. CDR1 is SGHNT and CDR2 is YYREEE in the germline V gene (reference sequence). The V and J ends lost 4 bases and 1 base, in that order; junction bases with no gene match: 5. The CDR3 has 15 residues. CDR3 coding DNA: TGTGCCAGCAGCCGTCGGACTAGTTCCTACAATGAGCAGTTCTTC. Its translation: CASSRRTSSYNEQFF.

V and J are TRBV10-3 and TRBJ2-1; 9 positions agree with TRBD1. Germline V gene data show CDR1 as ENHRY and CDR2 as SYGVKD. The CDR3 totals 13 residues. V shed 6 bases, J shed 7 bases, and the junction held 4 bases outside the gene matches. The CDR3 loop reads CAIRGTGRNEQFF. CDR3 coding DNA: TGTGCCATCAGGGGGACAGGGAGGAATGAGCAGTTCTTC.

The CDR3 sequence is CAISETGQGAYEQYF. The CDR3, as DNA: TGTGCCATCAGTGAAACTGGACAGGGCGCCTACGAGCAGTACTTC. The V and J genes are TRBV10-3 and TRBJ2-7; TRBD1 matches at 8 bases. From germline, CDR1 is ENHRY and CDR2 SYGVKD. The CDR3 is 15 residues long. Trimming took 3 bases from V and 2 from J; bases not matched to a gene: 6.

This chain uses TRBV18 with TRBJ1-2; 11 bases align to TRBD1. The V segment lost 4 bases and the J segment 7 bases; nucleotides outside the gene matches: 5. The CDR3 spans 14 residues. Germline CDR1 and CDR2: KGHSH and LQKENI. DNA of the CDR3: TGTGCCAGCTCACTGGGACAGGGGGATTCTGGCTACACCTTC. Protein: CASSLGQGDSGYTF.

The chain couples TRBV29-1 to TRBJ2-1, with 9 bases aligning to TRBD2. Germline V gene lookup returns CDR1 SQVTM and CDR2 ANQGSEA. The length of the CDR3 is 12 residues. V gave up 8 bases and J gave up 6 bases; unmatched junction bases: 5. The CDR3 DNA is TGCAGCTTTAGCGGGGGCCGCAATGAGCAGTTCTTC. Residues: CSFSGGRNEQFF.

Of note for this clone: Within the sample, other DNA sequences also encode this same CDR3. This chain links TRBV30 with TRBJ2-1; 9 nucleotides line up with TRBD2. CDR1 is GTSNPN, CDR2 SVGIG, per germline (reference sequence). The CDR3 spans 15 residues. J gave up 8 bases and V 0 bases, and 8 bases lay outside the gene matches. The CDR3 DNA reads as TGTGCCTGGAGTGTGAGTCGTAGCGGGAGTCATGAGCAGTTCTTC. Protein product: CAWSVSRSGSHEQFF.